The source of this T cell receptor (beta chain) is a study of control samples from healthy donors and cancer patients. The repertoire was sequenced with immunoSEQ multiplex PCR; TCRdb's copy has only in-frame clones and lacks some. The profile shows 65,000 to 100,000 clones, approximately 87% of them singletons. J was trimmed by 4 bases and V by 5 bases; bases with no gene match: 2. The CDR3 contains 13 residues. Germline CDR1 is SGHNT and CDR2 is YENEEA. The receptor's source is a man aged 45-65 years in good health. Specimen: blood. This chain uses TRBV11-3 with TRBJ1-2, with 9 bases fitting TRBD1. In nucleotides, the CDR3 is TGTGCCAGCAGCCCGGACAGGGGCTATGGCTACACCTTC. Its translation is CASSPDRGYGYTF.